Each of the 24 T cell receptor beta chains below was sequenced from the same sample in a study of cytomegalovirus exposure and HLA in healthy donors. Sequencing used immunoSEQ multiplex PCR; TCRdb keeps in-frame clones, though not all of them. Of tens of thousands of clones listed, 93% are singletons. Specimen: PBMCs. The receptors originated from a woman in her 30s in good health and CMV-seronegative.

The chain has TRBV7-8 and TRBJ2-3, with 11 bases fitting TRBD2. Germline CDR1 reads SGHVS; CDR2 reads FQNEAQ. The junction had 9 bases not matched to a gene; V was cut back by 5 bases and J by 8 bases. CDR3 length: 15 amino acids. As DNA, the CDR3 is TGTGCCAGCAGCCCGACTAGCGGGGAGCTGGGTACGCAGTATTTT. This encodes CASSPTSGELGTQYF.

This chain links TRBV27 with TRBJ1-1; TRBD1 aligns across 9 bases. The V and J ends lost 4 bases and 6 bases, in that order; junction bases with no gene match: 6. The CDR3 has 14 residues. CDR1 is MNHEY, CDR2 SMNVEV, per germline (reference sequence). CDR3 residues: CASSSGQGNSEAFF. DNA of the CDR3: TGTGCCAGCAGTTCGGGACAGGGTAACTCTGAAGCTTTCTTT.

The V and J genes are TRBV28 and TRBJ1-6, with a tentative D call TRBD1 (5 bases). CDR1 MDHEN and CDR2 SYDVKM come from the germline V gene. The V and J ends lost 8 bases and 9 bases respectively, with 8 bases between them. This CDR3 spans 11 amino acids. This chain's CDR3 is CASQGSSPLHF. In DNA form, the CDR3 reads TGTGCCAGCCAGGGTTCTTCACCCCTCCACTTT.

The chain is built from TRBV30 and TRBJ1-2, with 8 nucleotides matching TRBD1. The V gene's germline CDR1 is GTSNPN and CDR2 SVGIG (reference sequence). The junction had 11 bases not matched to a gene; V was cut back by 0 bases and J by 8 bases. The CDR3 length is 15 residues. The CDR3, as DNA: TGTGCCTGGAGTGTCCCCGGGACAGGCCGTCCGGGCTACACCTTC. Encoded protein: CAWSVPGTGRPGYTF.

The chain links TRBV9 to TRBJ1-1; TRBD1 aligns across 7 bases. V lost 4 bases and J lost 2; bases outside the gene matches: 8. This CDR3 contains 15 residues. The germline gives CDR1 SGDLS, CDR2 YYNGEE. The CDR3 sequence is CASSPRTGPNTEAFF. The CDR3 DNA sequence: TGTGCCAGCAGCCCCCGGACAGGACCTAACACTGAAGCTTTCTTT.

This rearrangement joins TRBV6-5 to TRBJ2-7, with 9 bases fitting TRBD1. The CDR3 totals 13 residues. Germline lookup yields CDR1 MNHEY and CDR2 SVGAGI. Losses at the gene ends were 5 bases for V and 3 bases for J; bases not matched to a gene: 2. The CDR3 region is CASSGTGNYEQYF. CDR3 DNA: TGTGCCAGCAGTGGGACAGGGAACTACGAGCAGTACTTC.

The CDR3 region has the DNA TGTGCCAGCAGCCGCGAGGGACAGACCTACGAGCAGTACTTC. Protein product: CASSREGQTYEQYF. V gene TRBV9 combines with J gene TRBJ2-7; 7 bases align to TRBD1. Unmatched junction bases numbered 6, after V lost 4 bases and J lost 2 bases. Germline lookup yields CDR1 SGDLS and CDR2 YYNGEE. The CDR3 totals 14 residues.

The chain joins TRBV18 to TRBJ2-1, with 7 bases aligning to TRBD1. V trimming: 5 bases; J trimming: 12 bases; junction bases outside the gene matches: 19. Germline V gene sequence: CDR1 KGHSH, CDR2 LQKENI. The CDR3 spans 16 residues. The CDR3 sequence: CASSTSAPGQTTSQFF. The CDR3 bases are TGTGCCAGCTCAACATCTGCTCCGGGACAGACTACGTCGCAGTTCTTC.

In DNA, the CDR3 is TGCGCCAGCAGCTCTTCGACAGGGGTAAACAGTTCACCCCTCCACTTT. The encoded protein is CASSSSTGVNSSPLHF. The V and J genes are TRBV5-1 and TRBJ1-6; 8 bases map to TRBD1. The CDR3 is made up of 16 amino acids. V shed 3 bases, J shed 9 bases, and the junction held 11 bases outside the gene matches. Looked up from germline, CDR1 is SGHRS and CDR2 is YFSETQ.

The chain combines TRBV5-1 with TRBJ1-2; tentative D call: TRBD1 (6 bases). Germline CDR1 and CDR2: SGHRS and YFSETQ. CDR3 length equals 17 residues. The V end lost 1 base, the J end lost 0 bases, and 16 bases lay between the germline ends. CDR3 protein: CASSLMGRGRANYGYTF. DNA for the CDR3: TGCGCCAGCAGCTTGATGGGCAGGGGAAGAGCTAACTATGGCTACACCTTC. Based on the CDR3 plus reference TRBV5-1 and TRBJ1-2, the full variable domain is KAGVTQTPRYLIKTRGQQVTLSCSPISGHRSVSWYQQTPGQGLQFLFEYFSETQRNKGNFPGRFSGRQFSNSRSEMNVSTLELGDSALYLCASSLMGRGRANYGYTFGSGTRLTVV.

V gene TRBV5-1 combines with J gene TRBJ2-1; 11 bases match TRBD2. V gave up 1 base and J gave up 2 bases; unmatched junction bases: 11. CDR1 is SGHRS, CDR2 YFSETQ, per germline. The CDR3 runs 19 residues. CDR3 residues: CASSLWASGRMGAYNEQFF. CDR3 nucleotide sequence: TGCGCCAGCAGCTTGTGGGCTAGCGGGAGGATGGGAGCCTACAATGAGCAGTTCTTC.

This chain uses TRBV4-1 with TRBJ2-7; perhaps TRBD2 as D (5 bases). CDR3 length equals 15 residues. Looked up from germline, CDR1 is MGHRA and CDR2 is YSYEKL. V was shortened by 1 base and J by 2 bases, with 12 bases between the two germline ends. CDR3 amino acids: CASSQGYRETYEQYF. Written as DNA, the CDR3 is TGCGCCAGCAGCCAAGGATATCGGGAAACCTACGAGCAGTACTTC.

This chain uses TRBV7-2 with TRBJ1-2, with 10 nucleotides matching TRBD1. The J segment lost 7 bases and the V segment lost 5 bases, leaving 7 bases of the junction unmatched. Germline V gene lookup returns CDR1 SGHTA and CDR2 FQGNSA. The CDR3 is 14 amino acids. The CDR3 DNA reads TGTGCCAGCAGCCCGACAGGGGGCAAGGGTGGCTACACCTTC. Its translation is CASSPTGGKGGYTF.

V and J are TRBV11-1 and TRBJ2-5; D is unresolved. Trimming removed 1 base from V and 5 bases from J, with 11 bases in between. Germline CDR1 and CDR2: SGHAT and FQDESV (reference sequence). This CDR3 is 14 amino acids long. This CDR3 reads CASSLVNADETQYF. The CDR3 nucleotides read TGTGCCAGCAGCTTAGTAAATGCAGATGAGACCCAGTACTTC.

The J gene is TRBJ2-1, the V gene TRBV20-1; D is unclear. The length of the CDR3 is 11 residues. V lost 6 bases and J 4 bases, leaving 7 bases between the germline ends. Germline V gives CDR1 DFQATT, CDR2 SNEGSKA (reference sequence). Here the CDR3 reads CSATEYNEQFF. The CDR3 DNA reads as TGCAGTGCGACGGAGTACAATGAGCAGTTCTTC.

The V and J genes are TRBV7-6 and TRBJ2-1; a weak D match, TRBD1 (6 bases). V was shortened by 5 bases and J by 5 bases, with 13 bases between the two germline ends. The CDR3 length is 14 residues. CDR1 and CDR2 from the germline V gene are SGHVS and FNYEAQ. CDR3 sequence reads: CASSPQTGNNEQFF. The CDR3 DNA follows: TGTGCCAGCAGCCCCCAGACAGGAAACAATGAGCAGTTCTTC.

This clone has only one observation. The V call is TRBV9, the J call TRBJ2-1; the match to TRBD1 covers 9 bases. Germline V gives CDR1 SGDLS, CDR2 YYNGEE. V gave up 0 bases and J gave up 4 bases; unmatched junction bases: 5. This CDR3 comprises 16 residues. Here the CDR3 reads CASSVAQGQGYNEQFF. The CDR3 region has the DNA TGTGCCAGCAGCGTAGCTCAAGGACAGGGGTACAATGAGCAGTTCTTC.

The chain recombines TRBV4-1 with TRBJ1-5, with 9 bases lining up with TRBD1. The CDR3 length is 19 residues. With 4 bases clipped from V and 0 bases from J, the junction kept 13 bases outside the gene matches. The germline V gene has CDR1 MGHRA and CDR2 YSYEKL. CDR3 bases: TGCGCCAGCAGCCCAGGCGGGACAGGGAACATCAATAGCAATCAGCCCCAGCATTTT. This sequence encodes CASSPGGTGNINSNQPQHF.

The chain is built from TRBV28 and TRBJ1-5, with a possible D match to TRBD1 (5 bases). Trimming cost V 2 bases and J 4 bases, with 12 bases left between them. The CDR3 totals 15 residues. The germline gives CDR1 MDHEN, CDR2 SYDVKM. CDR3 protein: CASSLAGTPNQPQHF. The DNA of the CDR3 is TGTGCCAGCAGTTTAGCCGGGACTCCTAATCAGCCCCAGCATTTT.

The chain employs TRBV12-2 and TRBJ2-3; the table's D call of TRBD1 was not tested on the DNA. TRBV12-2 is a pseudogene locus. The CDR3 length is 17 residues. DNA of the CDR3: TGTGCAAGTCGCTTAGGTACGGGGACATCTAGCACAGATACGCAGTATTTT. Encoded protein: CASRLGTGTSSTDTQYF.

The chain joins TRBV9 to TRBJ1-1; perhaps TRBD1 as D (5 bases). CDR3 length: 15 residues. The germline gives CDR1 SGDLS, CDR2 YYNGEE. The V and J ends lost 4 bases and 0 bases respectively, with 13 bases between them. The CDR3 protein is CASSPPGTLNTEAFF. DNA for the CDR3: TGTGCCAGCAGCCCTCCGGGGACTCTGAACACTGAAGCTTTCTTT.

As DNA, the CDR3 is TGTGCCAGCAGTCCACAAATGGGAGGAGAGGATGGCTACACCTTC. Translating it yields CASSPQMGGEDGYTF. The rearrangement joins TRBV28 to TRBJ1-2; D is uncertain. Germline V lookup: CDR1 MDHEN, CDR2 SYDVKM. V was cut by 5 bases and J by 6 bases, with 19 bases left in between. The CDR3 has 15 amino acids.

The genes are TRBV7-2 and TRBJ2-7; D is perhaps TRBD2 (5 bases). Germline V CDR1 and CDR2: SGHTA, FQGNSA. Trimming stripped 2 bases from V and 7 bases from J, with 6 bases between. This CDR3 has 11 amino acids. CDR3 region: CASSLRTEQYF. The CDR3 DNA follows: TGTGCCAGCAGCTTAAGGACTGAGCAGTACTTC.

The V call is TRBV25-1, the J call TRBJ1-2; possible D gene TRBD1, 6 bases. Germline V gene lookup returns CDR1 MGHDK and CDR2 SYGVNS. The CDR3 totals 15 residues. Deletions cut 1 base from V and 3 bases from J, with 12 bases between. The chain's CDR3 is CASSELTGKDYGYTF. CDR3 nucleotides: TGTGCCAGCAGTGAATTAACAGGGAAGGACTATGGCTACACCTTC.